One TCR beta chain is described in this entry. Original processing notes: Reference gene primer amplification in the assay estimated nucleated cell counts. This table comes from immunoSEQ multiplex PCR, and its TCRdb copy is limited to in-frame clones, with some not included. V, J and clone size derive from that table, while D and trimming were established from the DNA sequence. This sample has about 69,000 clones; around 77% occur once, and the top ten carry 16%. This CDR3 contains 15 residues. Between the trimmed V and J ends, which lost 2 bases and 5 bases, there was a span of 13 bases. CDR1 and CDR2 (germline): MNHNS, SASEGT. This specimen belongs to a study of blood T cell repertoires in COVID-19. In the study overall: Samples representing acute and convalescent COVID-19 were sourced from the United States, Italy and Spain. PBMCs, B-cell-depleted T cells, or T cells provided the cDNA or gDNA that made up the material.

The TCR sequence derives from a man in his fifties or sixties with acute or convalescent COVID-19. Sequenced input: peripheral blood. The J gene is TRBJ1-5, the V gene TRBV6-1; unclear D gene. This CDR3 reads CASSEQLGSYQPQHF. CDR3 bases: TGTGCCAGCAGTGAACAGTTAGGGAGTTATCAGCCCCAGCATTTT.